These 29 T cell receptor beta chains share one sample of origin, sequenced in a study of blood T cell repertoires in COVID-19. The method was immunoSEQ multiplex PCR; TCRdb's version includes in-frame clones alone and lacks a portion of them. The sample includes some 17,000 clones, roughly 82% of them seen just once. The sequenced sample consisted of peripheral blood. Source of these receptors: a woman between 65 and 79 years old with active COVID-19.

The rearrangement uses TRBV5-1 and TRBJ2-1, with no clear D. CDR3 size: 11 residues. From germline, CDR1 is SGHRS and CDR2 YFSETQ. The germline V and J ends were trimmed by 5 bases and 7 bases, with 7 bases remaining between them. CDR3 sequence (DNA): TGCGCCAGCAGAAGCGCGAATGAGCAGTTCTTC. Protein: CASRSANEQFF.

The chain carries TRBV6-1 and TRBJ2-2; D ambiguous. V shed 4 bases and J shed 2 bases, with 14 bases lying between them. This CDR3 contains 16 residues. Germline assignment: CDR1 MNHNS and CDR2 SASEGT. The DNA for the CDR3 is TGTGCCAGCAGTGTTCTTACGGTAGTAAACACCGGGGAGCTGTTTTTT. Translated, it gives CASSVLTVVNTGELFF.

The chain recombines TRBV6-4 with TRBJ1-1; 8 bases line up with TRBD1. After removal of 4 bases from V and 4 bases from J, the junction contained 17 bases not matched to a gene. This CDR3 has 18 amino acids. Germline values: CDR1 MRHNA, CDR2 SNTAGT. CDR3 coding DNA: TGTGCCAGCAGTGTCTTGGACAGGGAAGGCCTATGGAGCACTGAAGCTTTCTTT. Protein product: CASSVLDREGLWSTEAFF.

This rearrangement joins TRBV5-5 to TRBJ2-1; 7 nucleotides agree with TRBD2. The CDR3 is 15 residues long. CDR1 and CDR2 (germline): SGHKS, YYEKEE (reference sequence). V dropped 5 bases and J dropped 3; count of bases not matched to a gene: 8. CDR3 residues: CASSPRREFYNEQFF. In DNA, the CDR3 is TGTGCCAGCAGTCCTCGGCGGGAGTTCTACAATGAGCAGTTCTTC.

The gene calls are TRBV27 and TRBJ1-6; 8 bases are shared with TRBD1. Trimming cost V 3 bases and J 10 bases; bases outside gene matches: 5. Germline CDR1 reads MNHEY; CDR2 reads SMNVEV (reference sequence). This CDR3 comprises 14 residues. The DNA of the CDR3 is TGTGCCAGCAGTTTCAGGGGGCGCAGCTCACCCCTCCACTTT. Amino acids: CASSFRGRSSPLHF.

The J gene is TRBJ1-4, the V gene TRBV5-1, with D perhaps TRBD1 (6 bases). Trimming took 2 bases from V and 6 from J, leaving 8 bases between them. The length of the CDR3 is 13 residues. CDR1 is SGHRS and CDR2 is YFSETQ in the germline V gene. CDR3: CASSFNRDEKLFF. For the CDR3, the DNA is TGCGCCAGCAGCTTCAACAGGGATGAAAAACTGTTTTTT.

The genes are TRBV11-2 and TRBJ2-5, with TRBD2 matching 7 bases. Trimming at V came to 5 bases and at J to 4 bases, leaving 13 bases not matched to a gene. CDR3 length equals 16 residues. The germline V gene has CDR1 SGHAT and CDR2 FQNNGV. CDR3 in amino acids: CASSPSGMVRGETQYF. Here the CDR3 DNA reads TGTGCCAGCAGCCCCAGCGGGATGGTACGAGGAGAGACCCAGTACTTC.

V gene TRBV10-3 combines with J gene TRBJ1-2; TRBD1 aligns across 9 bases. V trimming: 0 bases; J trimming: 0 bases; junction bases outside the gene matches: 2. The CDR3 consists of 16 residues. The germline gives CDR1 ENHRY, CDR2 SYGVKD. CDR3 in DNA: TGTGCCATCAGTGAGTCCCGGACAGGGGCTAACTATGGCTACACCTTC. Protein product: CAISESRTGANYGYTF.

This rearrangement joins TRBV27 to TRBJ2-7; D is perhaps TRBD1 (6 bases). With 5 bases removed from V and 7 bases from J, the gap between germline ends came to 18 bases. The CDR3 spans 14 residues. In germline, CDR1 is MNHEY, CDR2 SMNVEV (reference sequence). The CDR3 DNA sequence: TGTGCCAGCAGTCTACGGACAGCTAAAGAAGAGCAGTACTTC. This codes for CASSLRTAKEEQYF.

The chain joins TRBV19 to TRBJ2-2; a possible D gene is TRBD2 (6 bases). Germline loops: CDR1 LNHDA, CDR2 SQIVND (reference sequence). The CDR3 spans 15 residues. Trimming stripped 3 bases from V and 3 bases from J, with 11 bases between. This CDR3 is CASSISPGDTGELFF. The CDR3 DNA reads as TGTGCCAGTAGTATTTCGCCGGGAGACACCGGGGAGCTGTTTTTT. Based on the CDR3 plus reference TRBV19 and TRBJ2-2, the full variable domain is DGGITQSPKYLFRKEGQNVTLSCEQNLNHDAMYWYRQDPGQGLRLIYYSQIVNDFQKGDIAEGYSVSREKKESFPLTVTSAQKNPTAFYLCASSISPGDTGELFFGEGSRLTVL.

The gene calls are TRBV7-2 and TRBJ2-3; 14 bases line up with TRBD2. The length of the CDR3 is 16 residues. Germline assignment: CDR1 SGHTA and CDR2 FQGNSA. Losses at the gene ends were 5 bases for V and 3 bases for J; bases not matched to a gene: 4. CDR3 DNA: TGTGCCAGCAGCCAGCGGACTAGCGGGAGGACAGATACGCAGTATTTT. Amino acids: CASSQRTSGRTDTQYF.

This chain joins TRBV7-9 and TRBJ1-4; 7 bases agree with TRBD1. The germline V gene encodes CDR1 SEHNR and CDR2 FQNEAQ (reference sequence). This CDR3 has 15 residues. The junction had 6 bases not matched to a gene; V was cut back by 5 bases and J by 3 bases. This CDR3 is CASSPGTAPNEKLFF. Written as DNA, the CDR3 is TGTGCCAGCAGCCCCGGGACAGCTCCTAATGAAAAACTGTTTTTT.

This clone was seen a single time. The chain is built from TRBV19 and TRBJ1-1, with D possibly being TRBD1 (6 bases). Germline CDR1 and CDR2: LNHDA and SQIVND (reference sequence). Trimming shortened V by 5 bases and J by 10 bases, and 20 bases separated the two germline ends. The length of the CDR3 is 14 residues. DNA of the CDR3: TGTGCCAGTAGTCCGTACAGGGATGGTTCGGGAGCTTTCTTT. This translates into CASSPYRDGSGAFF.

The chain carries TRBV5-6 and TRBJ2-2, with D possibly matching TRBD1 (6 bases). Trimming cost V 4 bases and J 4 bases, with 14 bases left between them. The germline V gene encodes CDR1 SGHDT and CDR2 YYEEEE. The CDR3 runs to 15 residues. The CDR3 sequence is CASSPDTGITGELFF. In DNA, the CDR3 is TGTGCCAGCAGCCCTGATACAGGGATCACCGGGGAGCTGTTTTTT.

The gene calls are TRBV6-5 and TRBJ1-2; 7 bases map to TRBD1. Germline CDR1 MNHEY, CDR2 SVGAGI. After removal of 8 bases from V and 4 bases from J, the junction contained 13 bases not matched to a gene. CDR3 length: 15 residues. CDR3 sequence reads: CASFLGTAVGYGYTF. The CDR3, as DNA: TGTGCCAGCTTTCTAGGGACAGCGGTCGGCTATGGCTACACCTTC.

Worth noting for this clone: The junction departs from germline at one end; a sequencing error may be responsible. The rearrangement uses TRBV7-7 and TRBJ2-5; 10 positions match TRBD2. CDR1 and CDR2 from the germline V gene are SSHAT and FNYEAQ (reference sequence). This CDR3 has 16 residues. CDR3 sequence (DNA): TGTGCTAGCAGCACTTTAGCGGGAGGAGGAGGAGAGACCCAGTACTTC. This encodes CASSTLAGGGGETQYF.

The chain carries TRBV12-5 and TRBJ2-5; D unresolved. Trimming pared 0 bases from V and 3 bases from J, leaving 5 bases between. The CDR3 extends over 13 amino acids. CDR1 and CDR2 (germline): LGHNT, FRNRAP. CDR3 nucleotides: TGTGCTAGTGGTTTGGTACTGGAAGAGACCCAGTACTTC. Its translation: CASGLVLEETQYF.

The chain has TRBV7-9 and TRBJ1-3; 8 bases line up with TRBD1. CDR3 size: 15 residues. CDR1 SEHNR and CDR2 FQNEAQ come from the germline V gene (reference sequence). V was clipped by 6 bases and J by 3 bases; unmatched bases: 7. The CDR3 region is CASSQDRAGGNTIYF. DNA of the CDR3: TGTGCCAGCAGTCAGGACAGGGCGGGTGGAAACACCATATATTTT.

CDR3 loop: CASSYEGGNYGYTF. For the CDR3, the DNA is TGCGCCAGCAGCTATGAGGGGGGGAACTATGGCTACACCTTC. V is TRBV5-1 and J is TRBJ1-2, with D perhaps matching TRBD1 (6 bases). Germline V gene sequence: CDR1 SGHRS, CDR2 YFSETQ. The CDR3 totals 14 residues. V dropped 3 bases and J dropped 2 bases, with 11 bases sitting between them.

The rearrangement links TRBV5-1 to TRBJ1-4; D not resolved. Germline CDR1 and CDR2: SGHRS and YFSETQ. The CDR3 is 15 amino acids. V was pared by 3 bases and J by 0 bases, with 9 bases between. The chain's CDR3 is CASSSNRATNEKLFF. CDR3 DNA: TGCGCCAGCAGCTCGAACAGAGCAACTAATGAAAAACTGTTTTTT.

This clone was seen more than once but under ten times. The rearrangement joins TRBV4-3 to TRBJ2-7; D is perhaps TRBD1 (6 bases). This CDR3 comprises 13 residues. V lost 2 bases to trimming and J lost 3 bases, with 8 bases between them. The germline V gene encodes CDR1 LGHNA and CDR2 YSLEER. The CDR3 DNA reads TGCGCCAGCAGCCAAAACAGGGACTACGAGCAGTACTTC. Translated: CASSQNRDYEQYF.

The chain couples TRBV9 to TRBJ2-5, with 10 nucleotides matching TRBD2. The CDR3 contains 14 residues. V shed 0 bases and J 9 bases; nucleotides not matched to a gene: 5. Germline CDR1 and CDR2: SGDLS and YYNGEE. The DNA of the CDR3 is TGTGCCAGCAGCGTAGCTCCTAGCGGGAGCCCCCAGTACTTC. Translated, it gives CASSVAPSGSPQYF.

This CDR3 is CASSLALAGGGEQFF. The CDR3 DNA sequence: TGTGCCAGCAGCTTAGCACTAGCGGGAGGGGGTGAGCAGTTCTTC. The V gene is TRBV7-2, the J gene TRBJ2-1; TRBD2 matches 13 bases. The V gene's germline CDR1 is SGHTA and CDR2 FQGNSA. With 0 bases clipped from V and 9 bases from J, the junction kept 2 bases outside the gene matches. The CDR3 loop spans 15 amino acids.

The CDR3 coding sequence is TGTGCCAGCAGCTTGTTTCAGGGGGAACAAGAGACCCAGTACTTC. This codes for CASSLFQGEQETQYF. The genes are TRBV7-2 and TRBJ2-5, with 7 bases aligning to TRBD1. The CDR3 runs 15 residues. The V gene end was trimmed by 3 bases and the J gene end by 2 bases; junction bases not matched to a gene: 6. Per the germline V gene, CDR1 is SGHTA and CDR2 is FQGNSA. The variable domain in full, completed from reference TRBV7-2 and TRBJ2-5, reads GAGVSQSPSNKVTEKGKDVELRCDPISGHTALYWYRQSLGQGLEFLIYFQGNSAPDKSGLPSDRFSAERTGGSVSTLTIQRTQQEDSAVYLCASSLFQGEQETQYFGPGTRLLVL.

The gene calls are TRBV5-1 and TRBJ2-2; 7 nucleotides line up with TRBD1. This CDR3 spans 16 amino acids. Per the germline V gene, CDR1 is SGHRS and CDR2 is YFSETQ. V gave up 0 bases and J gave up 7 bases; unmatched junction bases: 9. The CDR3 reads CASSLVDRAEGGELFF. In nucleotides, the CDR3 is TGCGCCAGCAGCTTGGTTGACAGGGCTGAGGGCGGGGAGCTGTTTTTT.

This chain uses TRBV28 with TRBJ2-4; TRBD2 matches 9 bases. The germline gives CDR1 MDHEN, CDR2 SYDVKM. The CDR3 loop spans 19 amino acids. Trimming removed 4 bases from V and 2 bases from J; junction bases left unmatched: 15. The chain's CDR3 is CASSSRAGGFRGPKNIQYF. The DNA for the CDR3 is TGTGCCAGCAGTTCTCGAGCGGGAGGATTCCGGGGACCCAAAAACATTCAGTACTTC.

Regarding this clone: The sample carries other DNA sequences with the same CDR3. The chain carries TRBV11-2 and TRBJ2-7; a possible D gene is TRBD2 (5 bases). The CDR3 contains 12 residues. V dropped 1 base and J dropped 4 bases, with 5 bases sitting between them. Germline values: CDR1 SGHAT, CDR2 FQNNGV. CDR3 bases: TGTGCCAGCAGCTTAGGACTATACGAGCAGTACTTC. Translating it yields CASSLGLYEQYF.

This chain uses TRBV19 with TRBJ2-6; 9 nucleotides align to TRBD2. With V trimmed by 6 bases and J by 2 bases, 8 bases remained unmatched. The CDR3 covers 17 residues. From germline, CDR1 is LNHDA and CDR2 SQIVND (reference sequence). The CDR3: CASRPGLAQTGANVLTF. The CDR3, as DNA: TGTGCCAGTAGACCGGGACTAGCCCAGACTGGGGCCAACGTCCTGACTTTC.

The CDR3 DNA follows: TGTGCCAGCAGCTCCCCTCCGGGGGCCTACGAGCAGTACTTC. It is translated as CASSSPPGAYEQYF. The V call is TRBV7-2, the J call TRBJ2-7; TRBD2 is a possible D gene (6 bases). CDR3 length equals 14 residues. CDR1 is SGHTA and CDR2 is FQGNSA in the germline V gene. V dropped 4 bases and J dropped 2 bases, with 12 bases sitting between them.